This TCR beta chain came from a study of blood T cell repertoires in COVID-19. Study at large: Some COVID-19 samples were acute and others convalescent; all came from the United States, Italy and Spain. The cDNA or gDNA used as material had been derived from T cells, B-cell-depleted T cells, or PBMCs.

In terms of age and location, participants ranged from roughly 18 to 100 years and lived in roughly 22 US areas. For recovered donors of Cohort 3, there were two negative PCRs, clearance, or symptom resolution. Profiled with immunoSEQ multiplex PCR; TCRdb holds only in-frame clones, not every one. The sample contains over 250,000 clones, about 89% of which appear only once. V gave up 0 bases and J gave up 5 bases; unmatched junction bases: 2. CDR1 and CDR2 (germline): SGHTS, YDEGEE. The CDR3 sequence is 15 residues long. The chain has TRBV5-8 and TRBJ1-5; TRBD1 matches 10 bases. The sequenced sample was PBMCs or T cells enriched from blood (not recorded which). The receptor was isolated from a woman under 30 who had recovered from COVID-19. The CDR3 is CASSLGTGGDQPQHF. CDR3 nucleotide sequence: TGTGCCAGCAGCTTGGGGACAGGGGGGGATCAGCCCCAGCATTTT.